One and the same sample provided the 16 T cell receptor beta chains below, sequenced in a study of regulatory dendritic cells for organ transplantation. Measured with immunoSEQ multiplex PCR; TCRdb has only the in-frame clones, and not every one. The top ten clones hold approximately 0.12% of a sample with some 40,000 clones, approximately 90% of them seen once. Specimen: naive CD8+ T cells from blood. Documented subset: CD45RA+ naive T cells. These receptors originate from a human donor in good health.

This sequence joins TRBV9 and TRBJ2-5; the D is unclear. The germline gives CDR1 SGDLS, CDR2 YYNGEE. The CDR3 length is 17 residues. Trimming cost V 0 bases and J 0 bases, with 15 bases left between them. CDR3 sequence reads: CASSVATEGLYQETQYF. The CDR3, as DNA: TGTGCCAGCAGCGTAGCTACCGAAGGGCTTTACCAAGAGACCCAGTACTTC. Full variable domain (rest looked up from reference TRBV9 and TRBJ2-5): DSGVTQTPKHLITATGQRVTLRCSPRSGDLSVYWYQQSLDQGLQFLIQYYNGEERAKGNILERFSAQQFPDLHSELNLSSLELGDSALYFCASSVATEGLYQETQYFGPGTRLLVL.

The rearrangement links TRBV14 to TRBJ1-1, with D possibly being TRBD1 (5 bases). Germline V lookup: CDR1 SGHDN, CDR2 FVKESK. With 0 bases removed from V and 0 bases from J, the gap between germline ends came to 11 bases. The CDR3 length is 16 residues. The CDR3 protein is CASSQEGVGVNTEAFF. Here the CDR3 DNA reads TGTGCCAGCAGCCAAGAAGGCGTAGGGGTGAACACTGAAGCTTTCTTT.

The J gene is TRBJ1-5, the V gene TRBV6-5; weak D call: TRBD1 (5 bases). The V gene lost 7 bases and the J gene lost 3 bases, with 16 bases spanning the gap. CDR3 length: 15 residues. Germline assignment: CDR1 MNHEY and CDR2 SVGAGI. CDR3 residues: CASTGLRRTNQPQHF. Here the CDR3 DNA reads TGTGCCAGCACAGGGCTACGAAGGACCAATCAGCCCCAGCATTTT.

The V and J genes are TRBV7-9 and TRBJ2-1, with D perhaps TRBD1 or TRBD2 (5 bases each). Germline values: CDR1 SEHNR, CDR2 FQNEAQ (reference sequence). V was clipped by 7 bases and J by 9 bases, with 13 bases between them. This CDR3 contains 12 residues. The CDR3 loop is CASTGRSGEQFF. CDR3 in DNA: TGTGCCAGCACGGGGCGTTCAGGTGAGCAGTTCTTC.

V is TRBV7-9 and J is TRBJ2-1, with TRBD2 matching 10 bases. V gave up 1 base and J gave up 4 bases; unmatched junction bases: 10. This CDR3 region has 18 residues. Germline V gene sequence: CDR1 SEHNR, CDR2 FQNEAQ (reference sequence). CDR3 sequence (DNA): TGTGCCAGCAGCTTAGGTTGGGGGGCACTAGCGGGGTACAATGAGCAGTTCTTC. Translation: CASSLGWGALAGYNEQFF.

The chain carries TRBV25-1 and TRBJ1-2, with D perhaps TRBD1 (5 bases). Germline loops: CDR1 MGHDK, CDR2 SYGVNS. The V and J ends lost 4 bases and 2 bases respectively, with 23 bases between them. This CDR3 spans 18 amino acids. CDR3 protein: CASSGAGPGPNPNYGYTF. CDR3 bases: TGTGCCAGCAGTGGCGCCGGGCCAGGGCCGAACCCCAACTATGGCTACACCTTC.

This chain connects TRBV9 to TRBJ2-1, with TRBD2 matching 9 bases. Germline V lookup: CDR1 SGDLS, CDR2 YYNGEE. Unmatched junction bases numbered 7, after V lost 0 bases and J lost 0 bases. This CDR3 has 18 residues. In DNA form, the CDR3 reads TGTGCCAGCAGCGTAGCTAGCGGGGCAGCCCGCTCCTACAATGAGCAGTTCTTC. This encodes CASSVASGAARSYNEQFF. Full variable domain (rest looked up from reference TRBV9 and TRBJ2-1): DSGVTQTPKHLITATGQRVTLRCSPRSGDLSVYWYQQSLDQGLQFLIQYYNGEERAKGNILERFSAQQFPDLHSELNLSSLELGDSALYFCASSVASGAARSYNEQFFGPGTRLTVL.

V usage is TRBV15 and J usage is TRBJ1-1; D uncertain. This CDR3 contains 13 residues. Per germline, CDR1 LNHNV and CDR2 YYDKDF (reference sequence). Trimming took off 0 bases at V and 1 base at J, with 3 bases between the two ends. Here the CDR3 reads CATSREGNTEAFF. The CDR3, as DNA: TGTGCCACCAGCAGAGAGGGGAACACTGAAGCTTTCTTT.

This chain connects TRBV19 to TRBJ2-1; D call uncertain. CDR3 size: 14 residues. V was cut by 9 bases and J by 15 bases, with 27 bases left in between. In germline, CDR1 is LNHDA, CDR2 SQIVND (reference sequence). CDR3: CASQSAPIPTGRFF. The CDR3 DNA is TGTGCCAGCCAATCGGCGCCCATCCCCACCGGGCGGTTCTTC.

V and J are TRBV6-5 and TRBJ2-7; the D gene is possibly TRBD1 (6 bases). V lost 2 bases and J 3 bases, leaving 11 bases between the germline ends. Germline values: CDR1 MNHEY, CDR2 SVGAGI. The CDR3 contains 14 residues. This CDR3 is CASSYVPGHYEQYF. CDR3 sequence (DNA): TGTGCCAGCAGTTACGTCCCGGGACACTACGAGCAGTACTTC.

The chain recombines TRBV29-1 with TRBJ1-1; no reliable D call. CDR1 and CDR2 (germline): SQVTM, ANQGSEA. The V end was cut by 4 bases, the J end by 0 bases, with 3 bases between. This CDR3 spans 11 amino acids. The CDR3 spells CSVVLNTEAFF. CDR3 bases: TGCAGCGTTGTGCTGAACACTGAAGCTTTCTTT.

V gene TRBV27 combines with J gene TRBJ2-7; D unresolved. CDR1 is MNHEY, CDR2 SMNVEV, per germline (reference sequence). The CDR3 is 12 amino acids. V shed 7 bases and J shed 1 base, with 8 bases lying between them. CDR3 DNA: TGTGCCAGCATGGGCGTTTCCTACGAGCAGTACTTC. Encoded protein: CASMGVSYEQYF.

J is TRBJ2-2 and V is TRBV28; D gene ambiguous. Germline-derived CDR1 and CDR2 are MDHEN and SYDVKM. This CDR3 contains 12 residues. V lost 3 bases, J lost 9 bases, and 8 bases lay in between. The CDR3 here is CASSFKGRELFF. CDR3 nucleotides: TGTGCCAGCAGTTTCAAGGGCAGGGAGCTGTTTTTT.

This chain joins TRBV7-9 and TRBJ2-7; D gene unclear. Germline CDR1 and CDR2: SEHNR and FQNEAQ (reference sequence). Trimming stripped 5 bases from V and 7 bases from J, with 15 bases between. The CDR3 has 13 amino acids. The CDR3 here is CASSRINPGEQYF. CDR3 nucleotide sequence: TGTGCCAGCAGCCGCATCAACCCTGGGGAGCAGTACTTC. Together with reference TRBV7-9 and TRBJ2-7, the CDR3 gives the full variable domain: DTGVSQNPRHKITKRGQNVTFRCDPISEHNRLYWYRQTLGQGPEFLTYFQNEAQLEKSRLLSDRFSAERPKGSFSTLEIQRTEQGDSAMYLCASSRINPGEQYFGPGTRLTVT.

A single count supports this clone. The chain links TRBV7-9 to TRBJ2-2; perhaps TRBD2 as D (6 bases). Between the trimmed V and J ends, which lost 2 bases and 2 bases, there was a span of 18 bases. CDR1 and CDR2 (germline): SEHNR, FQNEAQ (reference sequence). CDR3 length: 18 amino acids. The CDR3 coding sequence is TGTGCCAGCAGCTTACGGGAATCGGGACTTCTAAACACCGGGGAGCTGTTTTTT. Amino acid sequence: CASSLRESGLLNTGELFF. Full variable domain (missing parts from reference TRBV7-9 and TRBJ2-2): DTGVSQNPRHKITKRGQNVTFRCDPISEHNRLYWYRQTLGQGPEFLTYFQNEAQLEKSRLLSDRFSAERPKGSFSTLEIQRTEQGDSAMYLCASSLRESGLLNTGELFFGEGSRLTVL.

CDR3 sequence reads: CASSTTIHSEQYF. Here the CDR3 DNA reads TGTGCCAGCAGCACGACGATTCATTCCGAGCAGTACTTC. The chain links TRBV14 to TRBJ2-7; D unclear. This CDR3 comprises 13 residues. CDR1 is SGHDN, CDR2 FVKESK, per germline. V shed 5 bases and J shed 6 bases, with 14 bases lying between them. The whole variable domain, remainder taken from reference TRBV14 and TRBJ2-7, is EAGVTQFPSHSVIEKGQTVTLRCDPISGHDNLYWYRRVMGKEIKFLLHFVKESKQDESGMPNNRFLAERTGGTYSTLKVQPAELEDSGVYFCASSTTIHSEQYFGPGTRLTVT.